This TCR beta chain was sequenced during a study of OX40 agonist ivuxolimab in advanced cancers. Study background: At 0.01 to 10 mg/kg, ivuxolimab was administered intravenously to patients every 2 weeks.

TCRdb's copy holds only in-frame clones and misses some; the assay was immunoSEQ multiplex PCR. Among more than 45,000 clones, roughly three quarters were seen once, and the ten largest hold 1.2%. Looked up from germline, CDR1 is MNHNY and CDR2 is SVGAGI (reference sequence). There are 15 residues in the CDR3. V was pared by 0 bases and J by 2 bases, with 3 bases of the junction left unmatched. This chain joins TRBV6-6 and TRBJ1-2, with 7 bases fitting TRBD1. The source of this sequence is an adult with an advanced solid tumor such as melanoma, head and neck, liver or kidney cancer. Sample: CD4+ or CD8+ T cells sorted from blood, taken in a trial of the OX40 agonist ivuxolimab. The CDR3 loop reads CASSYSKTGNYGYTF. The CDR3 nucleotides are TGTGCCAGCAGTTACTCGAAGACAGGGAACTATGGCTACACCTTC.